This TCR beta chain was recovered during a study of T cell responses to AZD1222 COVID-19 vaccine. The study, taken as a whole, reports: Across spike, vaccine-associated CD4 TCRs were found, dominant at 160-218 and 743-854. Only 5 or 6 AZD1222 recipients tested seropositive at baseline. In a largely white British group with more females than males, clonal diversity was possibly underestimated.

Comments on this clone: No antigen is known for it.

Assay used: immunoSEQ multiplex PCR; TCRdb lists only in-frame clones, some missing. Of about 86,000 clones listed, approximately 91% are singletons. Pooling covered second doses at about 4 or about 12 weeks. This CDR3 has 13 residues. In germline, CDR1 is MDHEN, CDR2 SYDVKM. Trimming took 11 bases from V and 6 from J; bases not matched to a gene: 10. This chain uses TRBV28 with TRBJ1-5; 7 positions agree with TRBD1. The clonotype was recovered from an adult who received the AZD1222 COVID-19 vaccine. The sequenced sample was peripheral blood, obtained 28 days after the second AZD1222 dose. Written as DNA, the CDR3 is TGTGCCTACCGAGGGGGCGCCGGTCAGCCCCAGCATTTT. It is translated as CAYRGGAGQPQHF.